The rows below give T cell receptor beta chains drawn from one sample of a study of shared clonotypes between healthy human individuals. Repertoires were generated with immunoSEQ multiplex PCR, while TCRdb's copy carries only in-frame clones and drops some. The sample includes 1.5 million to 1.9 million clones, 95% to 99% of them seen just once. The sample was naive CD4+ T cells sorted from blood. The receptor source for this set is a man aged 30-40 years in good health. Both conserved end residues are part of each CDR3. A D gene is named only where the DNA matches it firmly. The size of a clone is reported for some rows only, either as once, few or many, or as a class for expanded clones.

cdr3_nt | cdr3_aa | v_call | d_call | cdr3_length | clone_size | j_call
TGTGCCAGCTCACCGGTTTCCTCGGGACCGCGTTCTGGGGCCAACGTCCTGACTTTC | CASSPVSSGPRSGANVLTF | TRBV18 | - | 19 | - | TRBJ2-6
TGTGCCAGCACTTCCCACACTGAAGCTTTCTTT | CASTSHTEAFF | TRBV6-6 | - | 11 | once | TRBJ1-1
TGCGCCAGCAGTGAATCCAGGGGAATCTCCTACGAGCAGTACTTC | CASSESRGISYEQYF | TRBV10-1 | - | 15 | - | TRBJ2-7
TGTGCCAGCAGCTCCCCCCGGGCTGCGGGAGGTTCCGGGGCCAACGTCCTGACTTTC | CASSSPRAAGGSGANVLTF | TRBV11-2 | TRBD2 | 19 | - | TRBJ2-6
TGCGCCAGCAGCGAGGGCCAGTTGCGGGATGAGCAGTTCTTC | CASSEGQLRDEQFF | TRBV5-1 | - | 14 | - | TRBJ2-1
TGTGCTAGCAGCTTAGCCCGGACAGGGGTAGGGGACGAGCAGTACTTC | CASSLARTGVGDEQYF | TRBV7-7 | TRBD1 | 16 | - | TRBJ2-7
TGCGCCAGCAGCTCGGGGACGGCCCTGGGAGATACGCAGTATTTT | CASSSGTALGDTQYF | TRBV5-1 | - | 15 | - | TRBJ2-3
TGCGCCAGCAGTGACCCAGGGAGTGAGACCCAGTACTTC | CASSDPGSETQYF | TRBV10-1 | - | 13 | - | TRBJ2-5
TGCGCCAGCAGCCCAGCGGCTAGCGGGAGGGGAAATACGCAGTATTTT | CASSPAASGRGNTQYF | TRBV4-1 | TRBD2 | 16 | - | TRBJ2-3
TGCAGCTTTGAGGGTCCTAGCGGAGAGACCCAGTACTTC | CSFEGPSGETQYF | TRBV29-1 | TRBD2 | 13 | - | TRBJ2-5
TGTGCCAGCAGCGGACTAGCGGGAGAAAGGAATGAGCAGTTCTTC | CASSGLAGERNEQFF | TRBV9 | TRBD2 | 15 | - | TRBJ2-1
TGTGCCAGCAGCCCCCGACTAGCGGGAGAGGGTAATGAGCAGTTCTTC | CASSPRLAGEGNEQFF | TRBV7-7 | TRBD2 | 16 | - | TRBJ2-1
TGTGCTAGCAGCCAGACAGGGGTGGGGGATACGCAGTATTTT | CASSQTGVGDTQYF | TRBV7-7 | TRBD1 | 14 | - | TRBJ2-3
TGTGCCAGCAGTGTACGGGGGAGCACAGATACGCAGTATTTT | CASSVRGSTDTQYF | TRBV9 | - | 14 | - | TRBJ2-3
TGTGCCAGTAGCCAGGGACAAGGATTCTCCTACGAGCAGTACTTC | CASSQGQGFSYEQYF | TRBV19 | - | 15 | - | TRBJ2-7
TGTGCCAGCGATGCCGGGACAGGAGTCAGAAGCGAAGCTTTCTTT | CASDAGTGVRSEAFF | TRBV9 | TRBD1 | 15 | - | TRBJ1-1
TGTGCCAGCAGCGTAGCTCTCCAAGGGAGCCCGTCGGCTGCCGGGGAGCTGTTTTTT | CASSVALQGSPSAAGELFF | TRBV9 | - | 19 | - | TRBJ2-2
TGTGCCAGCAGTCGGGACAGGGGATCAGGGCAGTTCTTC | CASSRDRGSGQFF | TRBV7-2 | TRBD1 | 13 | - | TRBJ2-1
TGTGCCAGCAGCTTGGCCGGGAGGGCGGGATCAGAGACCCAGTACTTC | CASSLAGRAGSETQYF | TRBV5-4 | TRBD2 | 16 | - | TRBJ2-5
TGTGCCAGCAGTCCCTCTCCCTTGAGCAACTCCTACAATGAGCAGTTCTTC | CASSPSPLSNSYNEQFF | TRBV27 | - | 17 | - | TRBJ2-1
TGTGCCAGCAGCCACGTTCGGCCTTACTCACAGAGCTCCTACAATGAGCAGTTCTTC | CASSHVRPYSQSSYNEQFF | TRBV5-6 | - | 19 | - | TRBJ2-1
TGTGCCAGCAGCGCCGACCTAGCGGGAGGAATGTTCTTC | CASSADLAGGMFF | TRBV9 | TRBD2 | 13 | - | TRBJ2-1
TGTGCCAGCAGCAGCTCCCCAGGGGGGCATTATGGCTACACCTTC | CASSSSPGGHYGYTF | TRBV28 | TRBD1 | 15 | - | TRBJ1-2
TGTGCCAGCAGCAACCCGGGACGATCGAACACCGGGGAGCTGTTTTTT | CASSNPGRSNTGELFF | TRBV27 | - | 16 | - | TRBJ2-2
TGTGCCAGCAGCTTAGGGGCTAGCGGGAGTAACACCGGGGAGCTGTTTTTT | CASSLGASGSNTGELFF | TRBV7-2 | TRBD2 | 17 | - | TRBJ2-2
TGCGCCAGCAGTGAATGGACTAGCGGCAGAAATCCCTCCTACAATGAGCAGTTCTTC | CASSEWTSGRNPSYNEQFF | TRBV5-1 | TRBD2 | 19 | - | TRBJ2-1
TGTGCCAGCAGCGTATCGGGAGCGGACTACGAGCAGTACTTC | CASSVSGADYEQYF | TRBV9 | - | 14 | - | TRBJ2-7
TGTGCCAGCAGTGAAGGCTCCTACGAGCAGTACTTC | CASSEGSYEQYF | TRBV6-1 | - | 12 | - | TRBJ2-7
TGCGCCAGCAGCTTGGTGTTAGCGGGGAGGAAAGAGACCCAGTACTTC | CASSLVLAGRKETQYF | TRBV5-1 | TRBD2 | 16 | - | TRBJ2-5
TGTGCCAGCAGCGTCCTAGCGGTCGCGAACACCGGGGAGCTGTTTTTT | CASSVLAVANTGELFF | TRBV9 | TRBD2 | 16 | - | TRBJ2-2
TGTGCCTGGAGTGTCGGGACACATGGAAACACCATATATTTT | CAWSVGTHGNTIYF | TRBV30 | - | 14 | - | TRBJ1-3
TGTGCCAGCAGCGCCTGGGGACCGAACACTGAAGCTTTCTTT | CASSAWGPNTEAFF | TRBV7-9 | - | 14 | - | TRBJ1-1
TGTGCCAGCAGCTTAGCGATGTCTTGGGATGAGCAGTTCTTC | CASSLAMSWDEQFF | TRBV7-2 | - | 14 | - | TRBJ2-1
TGTGCCAGCAGCTTTACACCGGGACAGGGGTTAAGGGGAGAGACCCAGTACTTC | CASSFTPGQGLRGETQYF | TRBV7-9 | TRBD1 | 18 | - | TRBJ2-5
TGTGCCAGCTCACCTAGAGGGACTAGCGGGAGTGTCTACGAGCAGTACTTC | CASSPRGTSGSVYEQYF | TRBV18 | TRBD2 | 17 | - | TRBJ2-7
TGTGCCAGCAGCGTAGGGGGTGGGCAAGAGACCCAGTACTTC | CASSVGGGQETQYF | TRBV9 | - | 14 | - | TRBJ2-5
TGCGCCAGCAGCTTAATGGGGAGGTCTGAAAAACTGTTTTTT | CASSLMGRSEKLFF | TRBV5-1 | - | 14 | - | TRBJ1-4
TGTGCCAGCAGCTTGGCGGGCACCTACGAGCAGTACTTC | CASSLAGTYEQYF | TRBV5-4 | - | 13 | - | TRBJ2-7
TGTGCCAGCAGTGCGACTAGCGGATTGAACACCGGGGAGCTGTTTTTT | CASSATSGLNTGELFF | TRBV2 | TRBD2 | 16 | - | TRBJ2-2
TGTGCCAGCTCACCACGGGGACTAGCGCCGTCAAACTCCTACAATGAGCAGTTCTTC | CASSPRGLAPSNSYNEQFF | TRBV18 | TRBD2 | 19 | - | TRBJ2-1
TGCGCCAGCAGCCCCGGCGGGGGCGGTCTCAGCTCTGGAGAGACCATATATTTT | CASSPGGGGLSSGETIYF | TRBV5-1 | - | 18 | - | TRBJ1-3
TGCAGCGTTGACGTTGGGTCACGCACAGATACGCAGTATTTT | CSVDVGSRTDTQYF | TRBV29-1 | - | 14 | few | TRBJ2-3
TGTGCCAGCGGACCGGGACAGGGGGAGACCCAGTACTTC | CASGPGQGETQYF | TRBV28 | TRBD1 | 13 | - | TRBJ2-5
TGTGCCAGCAGGGTAGCGGGAGCTACAGATACGCAGTATTTT | CASRVAGATDTQYF | TRBV6-1 | TRBD2 | 14 | - | TRBJ2-3